These T cell receptor beta chains were read from a single sample in a study of blood T cell repertoires in COVID-19. Clones were read by immunoSEQ multiplex PCR, and TCRdb kept only the in-frame ones, dropping some. The table records around 200,000 clones, roughly 84% of them present only once. Sequenced material: peripheral blood. All receptors come from a woman aged 80 or older with acute or convalescent COVID-19. Both conserved end residues are part of each CDR3. The order of the fields is clone size, J gene, D gene, V gene, CDR3 protein, CDR3 DNA. A D gene is named only where the DNA matches it firmly. Only part of the rows carry a size: once, few, many, or a class if the clone is expanded.

clone_size: -; j_call: TRBJ2-1; d_call: TRBD1; v_call: TRBV5-4; cdr3_aa: CASSPGTGSYNEQFF; cdr3_nt: TGTGCCAGCAGCCCAGGGACAGGGTCTTACAATGAGCAGTTCTTC
clone_size: -; j_call: TRBJ2-5; d_call: TRBD2; v_call: TRBV6-5; cdr3_aa: CALESTSRETQYF; cdr3_nt: TGTGCGTTGGAATCGACTAGCAGAGAGACCCAGTACTTC
clone_size: -; j_call: TRBJ2-2; d_call: TRBD1; v_call: TRBV18; cdr3_aa: CASSPGQVGTGELFF; cdr3_nt: TGTGCCAGCTCACCGGGACAGGTGGGCACCGGGGAGCTGTTTTTT
clone_size: -; j_call: TRBJ1-4; d_call: -; v_call: TRBV9; cdr3_aa: CASSPPGGYKLFF; cdr3_nt: TGTGCCAGCAGCCCCCCCGGGGGATACAAACTGTTTTTT
clone_size: -; j_call: TRBJ1-2; d_call: -; v_call: TRBV12-5; cdr3_aa: CASGLGEHYGYTF; cdr3_nt: TGTGCTAGTGGTTTGGGGGAGCACTATGGCTACACCTTC
clone_size: -; j_call: TRBJ2-1; d_call: TRBD1; v_call: TRBV5-6; cdr3_aa: CASSSGTGDGYNEQFF; cdr3_nt: TGTGCCAGCAGCTCCGGGACAGGGGATGGCTACAATGAGCAGTTCTTC
clone_size: -; j_call: TRBJ2-7; d_call: TRBD1; v_call: TRBV4-2; cdr3_aa: CASSLGQGAYEQYF; cdr3_nt: TGTGCCAGCAGCCTGGGACAGGGGGCCTACGAGCAGTACTTC
clone_size: -; j_call: TRBJ1-1; d_call: -; v_call: TRBV6-5; cdr3_aa: CASSYHRGRDTEAFF; cdr3_nt: TGTGCCAGCAGTTACCACCGGGGAAGGGACACTGAAGCTTTCTTT
clone_size: -; j_call: TRBJ1-2; d_call: TRBD1; v_call: TRBV24-1; cdr3_aa: CATSGQGLSYGYTF; cdr3_nt: TGTGCCACCAGTGGACAGGGGTTATCCTATGGCTACACCTTC
clone_size: -; j_call: TRBJ1-1; d_call: TRBD1; v_call: TRBV5-1; cdr3_aa: CASSSQGGNTEAFF; cdr3_nt: TGCGCCAGCAGCTCCCAGGGGGGGAACACTGAAGCTTTCTTT
clone_size: -; j_call: TRBJ2-7; d_call: TRBD2; v_call: TRBV7-8; cdr3_aa: CASSLPRASGSTEQYF; cdr3_nt: TGTGCCAGCAGCCTCCCCCGGGCTAGCGGGAGTACCGAGCAGTACTTC
clone_size: -; j_call: TRBJ2-7; d_call: -; v_call: TRBV10-3; cdr3_aa: CASTAYPNEQYF; cdr3_nt: TGTGCCTCTACCGCGTACCCCAACGAGCAGTACTTC
clone_size: -; j_call: TRBJ1-1; d_call: TRBD1; v_call: TRBV7-8; cdr3_aa: CASSPTPGQGLNTEAFF; cdr3_nt: TGTGCCAGCAGCCCCACCCCGGGACAGGGGTTGAACACTGAAGCTTTCTTT
clone_size: -; j_call: TRBJ2-7; d_call: -; v_call: TRBV20-1; cdr3_aa: CSASKGEQYF; cdr3_nt: TGCAGTGCATCAAAGGGGGAGCAGTACTTC
clone_size: once; j_call: TRBJ2-1; d_call: -; v_call: TRBV11-3; cdr3_aa: CASSLGRGRSNEQFF; cdr3_nt: TGTGCCAGCAGCTTAGGCCGGGGGAGGTCTAATGAGCAGTTCTTC
clone_size: -; j_call: TRBJ2-1; d_call: TRBD2; v_call: TRBV9; cdr3_aa: CASSSSGSSYNEQFF; cdr3_nt: TGTGCCAGCAGCTCAAGCGGGAGCTCCTACAATGAGCAGTTCTTC
clone_size: -; j_call: TRBJ2-7; d_call: -; v_call: TRBV30; cdr3_aa: CAWSRGGVTQQYF; cdr3_nt: TGTGCCTGGAGTAGGGGGGGCGTTACCCAGCAGTACTTC
clone_size: -; j_call: TRBJ2-2; d_call: TRBD1; v_call: TRBV19; cdr3_aa: CASSIDRGPRELFF; cdr3_nt: TGTGCCAGTAGTATAGACAGGGGGCCCAGGGAGCTGTTTTTT
clone_size: -; j_call: TRBJ1-2; d_call: -; v_call: TRBV3-1/TRBV3-2; cdr3_aa: CASSQGSERYGYTF; cdr3_nt: TGTGCCAGCAGCCAAGGTAGTGAGCGCTATGGCTACACCTTC
clone_size: -; j_call: TRBJ1-3; d_call: TRBD1; v_call: TRBV6-4; cdr3_aa: CASRRTGAGNTIYF; cdr3_nt: TGTGCCAGCAGGAGAACAGGGGCTGGAAACACCATATATTTT
clone_size: -; j_call: TRBJ1-2; d_call: TRBD1; v_call: TRBV6-6; cdr3_aa: CASSRGQIYGYTF; cdr3_nt: TGTGCCAGCAGTCGGGGACAGATCTATGGCTACACCTTC
clone_size: -; j_call: TRBJ2-2; d_call: -; v_call: TRBV12-3/TRBV12-4; cdr3_aa: CASSLNRGELFF; cdr3_nt: TGTGCCAGCAGTTTAAACCGGGGGGAGCTGTTTTTT
clone_size: -; j_call: TRBJ2-1; d_call: TRBD2; v_call: TRBV7-6; cdr3_aa: CASSLRMGGGRADNEQFF; cdr3_nt: TGTGCCAGCAGCCTAAGGATGGGGGGCGGGAGGGCCGACAATGAGCAGTTCTTC
clone_size: -; j_call: TRBJ1-1; d_call: -; v_call: TRBV10-1; cdr3_aa: CASSETFGPGPPEAFF; cdr3_nt: TGCGCCAGCAGTGAAACGTTTGGACCAGGGCCCCCTGAAGCTTTCTTT
clone_size: -; j_call: TRBJ1-4; d_call: TRBD1; v_call: TRBV28; cdr3_aa: CASSLGAWGTGLEKLFF; cdr3_nt: TGTGCCAGCAGTTTAGGGGCGTGGGGGACAGGTCTTGAAAAACTGTTTTTT
clone_size: -; j_call: TRBJ2-1; d_call: -; v_call: TRBV6-2/TRBV6-3; cdr3_aa: CASSLTNNEQFF; cdr3_nt: TGTGCCAGCAGCCTGACTAACAATGAGCAGTTCTTC
clone_size: -; j_call: TRBJ1-5; d_call: TRBD1; v_call: TRBV18; cdr3_aa: CASSQGQSNQPQHF; cdr3_nt: TGTGCCAGCTCACAGGGACAGAGCAATCAGCCCCAGCATTTT
clone_size: -; j_call: TRBJ1-2; d_call: -; v_call: TRBV14; cdr3_aa: CASSQDIVTYGYTF; cdr3_nt: TGTGCCAGCAGCCAAGATATAGTAACCTATGGCTACACCTTC
clone_size: -; j_call: TRBJ1-3; d_call: TRBD1; v_call: TRBV19; cdr3_aa: CASIDRAGNTIYF; cdr3_nt: TGTGCCAGTATCGACAGGGCTGGAAACACCATATATTTT
clone_size: -; j_call: TRBJ1-1; d_call: -; v_call: TRBV18; cdr3_aa: CASSPTGNTEAFF; cdr3_nt: TGTGCCAGCTCACCGACAGGAAACACTGAAGCTTTCTTT
clone_size: -; j_call: TRBJ1-5; d_call: -; v_call: TRBV2; cdr3_aa: CASSLGVRQPQHF; cdr3_nt: TGTGCCAGCAGTCTCGGGGTCCGGCAGCCCCAGCATTTT
clone_size: few; j_call: TRBJ1-6; d_call: -; v_call: TRBV28; cdr3_aa: CASSNPAQANNSPLHF; cdr3_nt: TGTGCCAGCAGTAACCCCGCGCAGGCTAATAATTCACCCCTCCACTTT
clone_size: -; j_call: TRBJ2-1; d_call: TRBD2; v_call: TRBV7-9; cdr3_aa: CASKTQREGRGEQFF; cdr3_nt: TGTGCCAGCAAGACCCAGCGGGAGGGCCGTGGTGAGCAGTTCTTC
clone_size: -; j_call: TRBJ1-1; d_call: -; v_call: TRBV12-3/TRBV12-4; cdr3_aa: CASSLSGAEAFF; cdr3_nt: TGTGCCAGCAGTTTGTCAGGGGCTGAAGCTTTCTTT
clone_size: -; j_call: TRBJ2-1; d_call: TRBD2; v_call: TRBV7-6; cdr3_aa: CASSQGGGSSYNEQFF; cdr3_nt: TGTGCCAGCAGCCAGGGTGGCGGGAGCTCCTACAATGAGCAGTTCTTC
clone_size: -; j_call: TRBJ1-6; d_call: -; v_call: TRBV7-9; cdr3_aa: CASSLVSGQGNSPLHF; cdr3_nt: TGTGCCAGCAGCTTAGTGTCCGGCCAGGGAAATTCACCCCTCCACTTT
clone_size: once; j_call: TRBJ2-5; d_call: TRBD2; v_call: TRBV7-3; cdr3_aa: CASSSDWEGTQYF; cdr3_nt: TGTGCCAGCAGCTCGGACTGGGAGGGGACCCAGTACTTC
clone_size: -; j_call: TRBJ2-1; d_call: TRBD1; v_call: TRBV4-2; cdr3_aa: CASSQDAGQGAYNEQFF; cdr3_nt: TGTGCCAGCAGCCAAGATGCGGGACAGGGGGCTTACAATGAGCAGTTCTTC
clone_size: few; j_call: TRBJ1-4; d_call: -; v_call: TRBV7-9; cdr3_aa: CASSFRLQGGEKLFF; cdr3_nt: TGTGCCAGCAGCTTTAGGTTGCAGGGAGGTGAAAAACTGTTTTTT
clone_size: -; j_call: TRBJ1-6; d_call: TRBD1; v_call: TRBV15; cdr3_aa: CATSRDLGTGNSPLHF; cdr3_nt: TGTGCCACCAGCAGAGATCTAGGGACAGGGAATTCACCCCTCCACTTT
clone_size: few; j_call: TRBJ2-1; d_call: -; v_call: TRBV30; cdr3_aa: CAWSPYDTSDEQFF; cdr3_nt: TGTGCCTGGAGTCCATACGACACTTCGGATGAGCAGTTCTTC
clone_size: -; j_call: TRBJ2-5; d_call: TRBD2; v_call: TRBV6-2/TRBV6-3; cdr3_aa: CASSFLGLAGETQYF; cdr3_nt: TGTGCCAGCAGTTTCCTCGGACTAGCGGGAGAGACCCAGTACTTC
clone_size: few; j_call: TRBJ2-2; d_call: TRBD2; v_call: TRBV10-3; cdr3_aa: CAINPGLAGRTGELFF; cdr3_nt: TGTGCCATCAATCCGGGACTAGCGGGAAGGACCGGGGAGCTGTTTTTT
clone_size: once; j_call: TRBJ2-5; d_call: TRBD2; v_call: TRBV7-6; cdr3_aa: CASSPRTSGQTQYF; cdr3_nt: TGTGCCAGCAGCCCCCGGACTAGCGGGCAGACCCAGTACTTC
clone_size: few; j_call: TRBJ1-2; d_call: TRBD1; v_call: TRBV6-4; cdr3_aa: CASSGGTGRGYTF; cdr3_nt: TGTGCCAGCAGTGGCGGGACAGGGCGCGGCTACACCTTC
clone_size: -; j_call: TRBJ1-6; d_call: -; v_call: TRBV7-9; cdr3_aa: CASSLETGTVLHF; cdr3_nt: TGTGCCAGCAGCTTAGAAACAGGAACGGTACTCCACTTT
clone_size: -; j_call: TRBJ2-3; d_call: -; v_call: TRBV15; cdr3_aa: CATSRDQTGEGDTQYF; cdr3_nt: TGTGCCACCAGCAGAGATCAAACGGGAGAAGGAGATACGCAGTATTTT
clone_size: -; j_call: TRBJ2-7; d_call: -; v_call: TRBV6-2/TRBV6-3; cdr3_aa: CASSYSQWDTSSYEQYF; cdr3_nt: TGTGCCAGCAGTTACTCACAATGGGACACTAGCTCCTACGAGCAGTACTTC
clone_size: -; j_call: TRBJ2-1; d_call: TRBD2; v_call: TRBV25-1; cdr3_aa: CASSVQAGGPYGEQFF; cdr3_nt: TGTGCCAGCAGTGTTCAGGCGGGAGGGCCCTATGGTGAGCAGTTCTTC
clone_size: -; j_call: TRBJ2-7; d_call: -; v_call: TRBV27; cdr3_aa: CASTSNGGSYEQYF; cdr3_nt: TGTGCAAGCACATCGAACGGTGGCTCCTACGAGCAGTACTTC